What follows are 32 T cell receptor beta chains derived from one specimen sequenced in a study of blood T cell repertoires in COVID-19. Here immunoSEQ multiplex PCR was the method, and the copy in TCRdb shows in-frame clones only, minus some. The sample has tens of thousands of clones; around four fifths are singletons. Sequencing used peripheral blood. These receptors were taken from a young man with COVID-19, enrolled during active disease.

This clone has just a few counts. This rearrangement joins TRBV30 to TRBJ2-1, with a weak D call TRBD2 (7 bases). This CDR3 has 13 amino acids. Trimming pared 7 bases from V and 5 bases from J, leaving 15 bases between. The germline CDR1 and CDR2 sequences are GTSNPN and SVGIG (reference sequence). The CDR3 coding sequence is TGTGCCTTCTCTCGGGGGGCCCACAATGAGCAGTTCTTC. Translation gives CAFSRGAHNEQFF.

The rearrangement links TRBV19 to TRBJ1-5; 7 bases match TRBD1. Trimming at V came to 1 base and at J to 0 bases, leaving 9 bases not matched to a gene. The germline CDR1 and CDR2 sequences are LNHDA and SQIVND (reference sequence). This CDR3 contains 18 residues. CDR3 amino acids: CASSIGRGRGTSNQPQHF. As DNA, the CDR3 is TGTGCCAGTAGTATAGGAAGGGGGCGCGGGACTAGCAATCAGCCCCAGCATTTT. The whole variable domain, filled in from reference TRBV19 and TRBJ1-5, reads DGGITQSPKYLFRKEGQNVTLSCEQNLNHDAMYWYRQDPGQGLRLIYYSQIVNDFQKGDIAEGYSVSREKKESFPLTVTSAQKNPTAFYLCASSIGRGRGTSNQPQHFGDGTRLSIL.

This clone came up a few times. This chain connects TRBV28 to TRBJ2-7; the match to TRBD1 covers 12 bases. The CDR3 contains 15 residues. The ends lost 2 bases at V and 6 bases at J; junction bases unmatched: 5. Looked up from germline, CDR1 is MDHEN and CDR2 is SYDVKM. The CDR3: CASSLRDRGRGEQYF. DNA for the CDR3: TGTGCCAGCAGTTTAAGGGACAGGGGGCGAGGCGAGCAGTACTTC.

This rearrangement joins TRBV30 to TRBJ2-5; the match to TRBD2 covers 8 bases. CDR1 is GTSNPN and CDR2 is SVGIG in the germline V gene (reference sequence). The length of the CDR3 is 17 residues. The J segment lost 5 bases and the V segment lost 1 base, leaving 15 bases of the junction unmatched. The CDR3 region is CAWSATRTSWGWETQYF. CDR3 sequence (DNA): TGTGCCTGGAGTGCAACCCGGACTAGCTGGGGCTGGGAGACCCAGTACTTC.

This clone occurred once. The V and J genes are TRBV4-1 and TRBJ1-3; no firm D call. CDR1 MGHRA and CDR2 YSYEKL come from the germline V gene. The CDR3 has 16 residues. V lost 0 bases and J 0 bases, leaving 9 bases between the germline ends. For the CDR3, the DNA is TGCGCCAGCAGCCAAGATACATCCAACTCTGGAAACACCATATATTTT. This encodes CASSQDTSNSGNTIYF.

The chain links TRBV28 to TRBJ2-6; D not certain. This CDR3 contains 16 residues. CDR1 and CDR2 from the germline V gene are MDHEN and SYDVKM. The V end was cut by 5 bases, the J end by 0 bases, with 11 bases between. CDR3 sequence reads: CASSLLSPSGANVLTF. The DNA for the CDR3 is TGTGCCAGCAGTCTCCTGTCCCCCTCTGGGGCCAACGTCCTGACTTTC.

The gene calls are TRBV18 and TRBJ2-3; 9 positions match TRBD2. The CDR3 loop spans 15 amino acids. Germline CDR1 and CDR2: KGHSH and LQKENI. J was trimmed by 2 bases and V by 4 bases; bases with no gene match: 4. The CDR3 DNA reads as TGTGCCAGCTCACAGACTAGCGGTACCACAGATACGCAGTATTTT. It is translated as CASSQTSGTTDTQYF.

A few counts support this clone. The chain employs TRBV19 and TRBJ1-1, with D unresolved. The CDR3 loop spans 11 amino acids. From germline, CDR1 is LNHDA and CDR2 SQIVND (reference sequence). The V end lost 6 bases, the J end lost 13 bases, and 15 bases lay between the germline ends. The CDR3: CASRILTLFFF. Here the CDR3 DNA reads TGTGCCAGTAGGATATTGACACTGTTTTTCTTT.

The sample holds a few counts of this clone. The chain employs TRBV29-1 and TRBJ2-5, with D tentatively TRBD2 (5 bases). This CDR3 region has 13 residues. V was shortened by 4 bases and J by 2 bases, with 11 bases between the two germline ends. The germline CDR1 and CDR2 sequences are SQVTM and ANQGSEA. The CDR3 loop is CSVGWTQQETQYF. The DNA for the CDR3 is TGCAGCGTTGGCTGGACTCAACAAGAGACCCAGTACTTC.

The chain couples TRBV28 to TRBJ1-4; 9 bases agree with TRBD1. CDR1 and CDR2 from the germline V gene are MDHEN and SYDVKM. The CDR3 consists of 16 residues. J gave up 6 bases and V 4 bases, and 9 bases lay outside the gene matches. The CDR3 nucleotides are TGTGCCAGCAGTTCTTACAGGGGGCCCCAGGATGAAAAACTGTTTTTT. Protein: CASSSYRGPQDEKLFF. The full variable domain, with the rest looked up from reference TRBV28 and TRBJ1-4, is DVKVTQSSRYLVKRTGEKVFLECVQDMDHENMFWYRQDPGLGLRLIYFSYDVKMKEKGDIPEGYSVSREKKERFSLILESASTNQTSMYLCASSSYRGPQDEKLFFGSGTQLSVL.

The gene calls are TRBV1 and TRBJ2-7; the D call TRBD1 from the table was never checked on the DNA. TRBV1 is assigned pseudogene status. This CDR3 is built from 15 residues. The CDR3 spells CTSSQHRDRTYEQYF. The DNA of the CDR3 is TGCACCAGCAGCCAACATAGGGACAGAACCTACGAGCAGTACTTC.

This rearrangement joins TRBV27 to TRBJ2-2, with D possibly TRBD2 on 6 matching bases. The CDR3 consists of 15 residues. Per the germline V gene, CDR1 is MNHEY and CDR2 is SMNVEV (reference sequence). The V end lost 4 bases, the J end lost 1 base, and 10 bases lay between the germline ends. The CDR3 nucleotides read TGTGCCAGCAGTTGGACTATCTTGAACACCGGGGAGCTGTTTTTT. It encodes CASSWTILNTGELFF.

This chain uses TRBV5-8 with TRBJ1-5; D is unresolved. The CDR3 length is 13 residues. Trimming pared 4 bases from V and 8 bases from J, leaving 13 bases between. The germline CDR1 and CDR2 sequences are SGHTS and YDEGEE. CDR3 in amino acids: CASSPTHTKPQHF. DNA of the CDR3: TGTGCCAGCAGCCCCACCCACACCAAGCCCCAGCATTTT.

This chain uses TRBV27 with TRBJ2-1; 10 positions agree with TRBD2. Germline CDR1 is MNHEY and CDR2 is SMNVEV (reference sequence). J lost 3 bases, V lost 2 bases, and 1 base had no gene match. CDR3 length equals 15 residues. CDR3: CASSLGLADYNEQFF. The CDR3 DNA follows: TGTGCCAGCAGTTTAGGACTAGCGGACTACAATGAGCAGTTCTTC.

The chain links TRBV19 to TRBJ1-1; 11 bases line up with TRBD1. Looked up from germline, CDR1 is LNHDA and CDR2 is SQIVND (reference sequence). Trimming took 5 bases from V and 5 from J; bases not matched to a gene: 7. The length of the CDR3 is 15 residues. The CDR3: CASSPGQGAHTEAFF. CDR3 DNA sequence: TGTGCCAGTAGTCCAGGACAGGGGGCGCATACTGAAGCTTTCTTT.

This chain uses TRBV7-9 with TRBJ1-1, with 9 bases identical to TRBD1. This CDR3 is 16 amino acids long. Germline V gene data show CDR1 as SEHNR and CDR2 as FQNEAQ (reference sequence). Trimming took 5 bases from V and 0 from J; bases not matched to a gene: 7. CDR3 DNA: TGTGCCAGCAGCCCATCGGGACAGGGAATGAACACTGAAGCTTTCTTT. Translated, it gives CASSPSGQGMNTEAFF.

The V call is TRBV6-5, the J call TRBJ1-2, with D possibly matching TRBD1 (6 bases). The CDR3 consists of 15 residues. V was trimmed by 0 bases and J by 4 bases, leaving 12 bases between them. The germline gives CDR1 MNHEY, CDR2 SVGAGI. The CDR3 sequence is CASSYSGTPSYGYTF. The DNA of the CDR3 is TGTGCCAGCAGTTACTCGGGGACACCATCCTATGGCTACACCTTC.

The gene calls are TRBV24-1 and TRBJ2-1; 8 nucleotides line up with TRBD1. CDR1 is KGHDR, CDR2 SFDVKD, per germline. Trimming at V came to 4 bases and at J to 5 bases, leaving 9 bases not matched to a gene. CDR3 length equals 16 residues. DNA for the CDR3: TGTGCCACCAGTGAACACCTAGGGACAGGTAACAATGAGCAGTTCTTC. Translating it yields CATSEHLGTGNNEQFF.

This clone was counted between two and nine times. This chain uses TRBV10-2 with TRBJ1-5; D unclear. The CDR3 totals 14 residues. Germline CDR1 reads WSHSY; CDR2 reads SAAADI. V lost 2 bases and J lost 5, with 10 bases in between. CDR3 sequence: CASSELWADQPQHF. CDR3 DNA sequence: TGCGCCAGCAGTGAGCTATGGGCCGATCAGCCCCAGCATTTT.

The DNA for the CDR3 is TGTGCCAGCAGTTACCTACAGGGGGGATGGACTGAAGCTTTCTTT. It codes for CASSYLQGGWTEAFF. This chain uses TRBV6-7 with TRBJ1-1; TRBD1 agrees at 8 bases. TRBV6-7 is assigned to the ORF class and has an uncertain function. There are 15 residues in the CDR3. J gave up 5 bases and V 2 bases, and 7 bases lay outside the gene matches.

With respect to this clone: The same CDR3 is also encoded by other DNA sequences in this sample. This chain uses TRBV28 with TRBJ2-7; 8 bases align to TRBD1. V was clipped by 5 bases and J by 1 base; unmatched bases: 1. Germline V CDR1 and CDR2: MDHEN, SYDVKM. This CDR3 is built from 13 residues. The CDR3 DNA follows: TGTGCCAGCAGTGGGACAGGATCCTACGAGCAGTACTTC. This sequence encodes CASSGTGSYEQYF.

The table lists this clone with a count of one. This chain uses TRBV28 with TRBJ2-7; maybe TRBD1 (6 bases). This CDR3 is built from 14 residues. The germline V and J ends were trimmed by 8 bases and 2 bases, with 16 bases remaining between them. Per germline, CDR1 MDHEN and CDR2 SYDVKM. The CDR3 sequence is CASGPRGLTYEQYF. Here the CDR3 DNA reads TGTGCCAGCGGACCCAGGGGCCTTACCTACGAGCAGTACTTC.

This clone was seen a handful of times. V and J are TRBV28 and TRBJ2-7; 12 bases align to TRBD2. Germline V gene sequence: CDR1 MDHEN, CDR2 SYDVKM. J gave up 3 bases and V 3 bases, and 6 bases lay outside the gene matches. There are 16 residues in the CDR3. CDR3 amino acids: CASSLSGTSGFYEQYF. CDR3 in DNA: TGTGCCAGCAGTTTGTCAGGGACTAGCGGGTTCTACGAGCAGTACTTC.

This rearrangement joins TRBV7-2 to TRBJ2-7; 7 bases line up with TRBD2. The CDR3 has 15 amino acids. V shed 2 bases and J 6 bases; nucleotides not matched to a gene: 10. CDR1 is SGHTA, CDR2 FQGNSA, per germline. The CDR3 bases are TGTGCCAGCAGCTTAAAAGTGGGCGGGGGACCCGAGCAGTACTTC. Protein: CASSLKVGGGPEQYF.

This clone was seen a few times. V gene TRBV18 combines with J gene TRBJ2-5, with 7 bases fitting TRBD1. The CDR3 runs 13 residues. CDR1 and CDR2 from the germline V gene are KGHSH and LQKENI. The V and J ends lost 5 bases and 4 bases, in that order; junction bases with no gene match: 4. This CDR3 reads CASSKDRAETQYF. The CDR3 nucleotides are TGTGCCAGCTCAAAAGACAGGGCAGAGACCCAGTACTTC.

The CDR3 DNA is TGTGCCAGCAGCTTGGGTGACGGGACAGGGGCGATGAACACTGAAGCTTTCTTT. This codes for CASSLGDGTGAMNTEAFF. The V gene is TRBV5-4, the J gene TRBJ1-1; 10 nucleotides line up with TRBD1. This CDR3 spans 18 amino acids. Germline-derived CDR1 and CDR2 are SGHNT and YYREEE (reference sequence). V shed 0 bases, J shed 0 bases, and the junction held 8 bases outside the gene matches.

The CDR3 bases are TGTGCCAGCAGTCCGGAGGAAGGTAGTATTTACGAGCAGTACTTC. This codes for CASSPEEGSIYEQYF. The V call is TRBV5-4, the J call TRBJ2-7; D may be TRBD2 (5 bases). Looked up from germline, CDR1 is SGHNT and CDR2 is YYREEE (reference sequence). The CDR3 has 15 amino acids. Trimming took off 5 bases at V and 4 bases at J, with 19 bases between the two ends. The variable domain in full, with the rest retrieved from reference TRBV5-4 and TRBJ2-7, is ETGVTQSPTHLIKTRGQQVTLRCSSQSGHNTVSWYQQALGQGPQFIFQYYREEENGRGNFPPRFSGLQFPNYSSELNVNALELDDSALYLCASSPEEGSIYEQYFGPGTRLTVT.

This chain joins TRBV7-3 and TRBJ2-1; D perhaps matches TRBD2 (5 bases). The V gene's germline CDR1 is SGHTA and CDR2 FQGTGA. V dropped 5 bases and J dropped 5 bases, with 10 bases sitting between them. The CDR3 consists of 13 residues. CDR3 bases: TGTGCCAGCAGCCAAGGACTGAACAATGAGCAGTTCTTC. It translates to CASSQGLNNEQFF.

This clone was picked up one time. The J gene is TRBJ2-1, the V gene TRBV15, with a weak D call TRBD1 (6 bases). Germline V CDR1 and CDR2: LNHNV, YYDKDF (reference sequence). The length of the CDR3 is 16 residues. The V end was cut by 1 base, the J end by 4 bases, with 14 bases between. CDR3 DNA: TGTGCCACCAGCAGAGTCTCGAACAGGGCTTACAATGAGCAGTTCTTC. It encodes CATSRVSNRAYNEQFF.

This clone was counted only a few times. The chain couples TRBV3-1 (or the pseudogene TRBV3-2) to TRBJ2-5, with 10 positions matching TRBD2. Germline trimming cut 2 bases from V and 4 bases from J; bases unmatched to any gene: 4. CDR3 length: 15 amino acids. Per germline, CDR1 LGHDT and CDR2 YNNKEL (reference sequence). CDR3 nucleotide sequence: TGTGCCAGCAGCCAACTAGCGGGAGACGGAGAGACCCAGTACTTC. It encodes CASSQLAGDGETQYF.

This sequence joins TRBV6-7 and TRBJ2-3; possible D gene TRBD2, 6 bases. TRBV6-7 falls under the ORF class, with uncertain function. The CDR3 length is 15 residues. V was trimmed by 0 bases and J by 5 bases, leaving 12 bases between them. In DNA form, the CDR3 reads TGTGCCAGCAGTTACTCGGAGGGAGAGGTAGATACGCAGTATTTT. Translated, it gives CASSYSEGEVDTQYF.

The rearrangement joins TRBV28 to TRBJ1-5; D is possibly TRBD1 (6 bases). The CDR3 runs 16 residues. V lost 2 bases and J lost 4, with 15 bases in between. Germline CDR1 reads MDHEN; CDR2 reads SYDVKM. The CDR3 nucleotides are TGTGCCAGCAGTTTAATGGTCACCAGGGGTAATCAGCCCCAGCATTTT. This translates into CASSLMVTRGNQPQHF. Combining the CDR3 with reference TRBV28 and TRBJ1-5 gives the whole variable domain DVKVTQSSRYLVKRTGEKVFLECVQDMDHENMFWYRQDPGLGLRLIYFSYDVKMKEKGDIPEGYSVSREKKERFSLILESASTNQTSMYLCASSLMVTRGNQPQHFGDGTRLSIL.